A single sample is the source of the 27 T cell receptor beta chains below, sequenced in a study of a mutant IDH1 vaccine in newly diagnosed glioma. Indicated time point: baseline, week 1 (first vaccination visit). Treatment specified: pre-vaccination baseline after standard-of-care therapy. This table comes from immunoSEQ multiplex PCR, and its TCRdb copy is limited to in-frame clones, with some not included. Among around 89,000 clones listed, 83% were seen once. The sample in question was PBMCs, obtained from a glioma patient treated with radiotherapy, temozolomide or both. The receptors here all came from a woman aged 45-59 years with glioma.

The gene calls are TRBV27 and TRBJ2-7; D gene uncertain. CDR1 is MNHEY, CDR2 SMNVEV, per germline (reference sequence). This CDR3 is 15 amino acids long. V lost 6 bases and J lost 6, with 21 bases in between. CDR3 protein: CASRLPGGLLGEQYF. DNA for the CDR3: TGTGCCAGCAGACTCCCGGGTGGCCTACTTGGCGAGCAGTACTTC.

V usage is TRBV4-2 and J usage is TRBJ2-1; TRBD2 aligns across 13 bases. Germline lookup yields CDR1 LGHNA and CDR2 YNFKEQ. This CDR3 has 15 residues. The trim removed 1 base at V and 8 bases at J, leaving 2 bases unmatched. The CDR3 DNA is TGTGCCAGCAGCCAAGGACTAGCGGGGGGAGATGAGCAGTTCTTC. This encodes CASSQGLAGGDEQFF.

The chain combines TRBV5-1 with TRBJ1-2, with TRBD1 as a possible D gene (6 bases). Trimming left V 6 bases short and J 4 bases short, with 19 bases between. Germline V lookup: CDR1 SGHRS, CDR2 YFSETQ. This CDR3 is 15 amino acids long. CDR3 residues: CASTVGRGRIYGYTF. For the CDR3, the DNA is TGCGCCAGCACAGTAGGCAGGGGAAGAATCTATGGCTACACCTTC.

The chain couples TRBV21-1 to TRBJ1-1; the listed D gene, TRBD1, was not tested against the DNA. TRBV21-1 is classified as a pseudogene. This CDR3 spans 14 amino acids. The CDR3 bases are TGTGCCAGCAGCTCTAGGACAGGGAACACTGAAGCTTTCTTT. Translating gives CASSSRTGNTEAFF.

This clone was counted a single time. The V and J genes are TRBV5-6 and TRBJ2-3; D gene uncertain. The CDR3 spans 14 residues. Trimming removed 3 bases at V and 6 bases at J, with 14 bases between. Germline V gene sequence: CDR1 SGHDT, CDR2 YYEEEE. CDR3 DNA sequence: TGTGCCAGCAGCTCCTGGACGAGTCCCGATACGCAGTATTTT. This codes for CASSSWTSPDTQYF.

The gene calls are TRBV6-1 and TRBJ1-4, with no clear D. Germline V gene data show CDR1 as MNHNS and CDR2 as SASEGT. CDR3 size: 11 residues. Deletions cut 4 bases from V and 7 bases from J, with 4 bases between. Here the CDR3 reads CASSAVEKLFF. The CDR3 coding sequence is TGTGCCAGCAGTGCCGTTGAAAAACTGTTTTTT.

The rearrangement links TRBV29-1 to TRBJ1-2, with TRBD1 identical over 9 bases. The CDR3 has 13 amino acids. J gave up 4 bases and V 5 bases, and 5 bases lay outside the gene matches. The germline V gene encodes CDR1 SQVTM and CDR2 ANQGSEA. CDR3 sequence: CSVIRDRVYGYTF. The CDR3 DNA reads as TGCAGCGTTATCCGGGACAGGGTCTATGGCTACACCTTC.

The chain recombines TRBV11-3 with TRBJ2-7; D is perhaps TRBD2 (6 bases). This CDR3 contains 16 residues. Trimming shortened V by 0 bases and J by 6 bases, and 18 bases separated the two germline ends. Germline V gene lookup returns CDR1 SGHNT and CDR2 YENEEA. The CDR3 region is CASSLEVGGGPSEQYF. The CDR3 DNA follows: TGTGCCAGCAGCTTAGAGGTGGGGGGAGGTCCCAGCGAGCAGTACTTC.

The CDR3 loop reads CASSQGGGLNTDTQYF. Here the CDR3 DNA reads TGTGCCAGCAGCCAAGGCGGGGGACTCAACACAGATACGCAGTATTTT. This chain links TRBV4-2 with TRBJ2-3; TRBD2 aligns across 7 bases. Per the germline V gene, CDR1 is LGHNA and CDR2 is YNFKEQ. The CDR3 contains 16 residues. Trimming at V came to 1 base and at J to 2 bases, leaving 6 bases not matched to a gene.

The CDR3 region is CASVGAMNTEAFF. Here the CDR3 DNA reads TGTGCCAGCGTCGGGGCTATGAACACTGAAGCTTTCTTT. This chain links TRBV28 with TRBJ1-1; D may be TRBD1 (5 bases). Germline CDR1 MDHEN, CDR2 SYDVKM. Trimming took off 8 bases at V and 0 bases at J, with 10 bases between the two ends. CDR3 length: 13 residues.

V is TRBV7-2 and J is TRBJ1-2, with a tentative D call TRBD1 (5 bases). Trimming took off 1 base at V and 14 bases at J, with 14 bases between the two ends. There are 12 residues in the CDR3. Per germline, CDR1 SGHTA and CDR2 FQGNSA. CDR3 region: CASSLGKGRRTF. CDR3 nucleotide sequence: TGTGCCAGCAGCTTAGGGAAGGGGAGGAGGACCTTC.

CDR3 DNA: TGTGCCAGCAGTGCCGGGACAGGGGAGAAAAACATTCAGTACTTC. This gives the protein CASSAGTGEKNIQYF. The chain carries TRBV9 and TRBJ2-4, with 10 positions matching TRBD1. Germline assignment: CDR1 SGDLS and CDR2 YYNGEE. The CDR3 consists of 15 residues. The J segment lost 4 bases and the V segment lost 5 bases, leaving 6 bases of the junction unmatched.

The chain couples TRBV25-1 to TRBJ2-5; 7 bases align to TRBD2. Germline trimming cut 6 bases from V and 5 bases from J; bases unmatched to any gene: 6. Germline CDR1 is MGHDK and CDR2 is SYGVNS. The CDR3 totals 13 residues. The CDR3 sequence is CASSLWGGETQYF. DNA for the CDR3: TGTGCCAGCAGCCTATGGGGGGGGGAGACCCAGTACTTC.

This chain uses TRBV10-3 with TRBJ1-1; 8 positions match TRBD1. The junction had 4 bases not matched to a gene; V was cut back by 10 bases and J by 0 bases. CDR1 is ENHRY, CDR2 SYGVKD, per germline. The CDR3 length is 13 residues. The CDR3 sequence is CATRDRLNTEAFF. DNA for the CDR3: TGTGCCACCCGGGACAGGCTGAACACTGAAGCTTTCTTT.

CDR3 in DNA: TGCAGCGTTGATGAGCCGGGCCTCTCCTACAATGAGCAGTTCTTC. This gives the protein CSVDEPGLSYNEQFF. The chain employs TRBV29-1 and TRBJ2-1, with unresolved D. This CDR3 is built from 15 residues. The V end lost 3 bases, the J end lost 0 bases, and 12 bases lay between the germline ends. The germline V gene encodes CDR1 SQVTM and CDR2 ANQGSEA.

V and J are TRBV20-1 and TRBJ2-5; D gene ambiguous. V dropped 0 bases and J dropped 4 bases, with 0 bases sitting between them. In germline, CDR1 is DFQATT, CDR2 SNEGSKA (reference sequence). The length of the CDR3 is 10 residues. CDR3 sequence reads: CSAREETQYF. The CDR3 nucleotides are TGCAGTGCTAGAGAAGAGACCCAGTACTTC.

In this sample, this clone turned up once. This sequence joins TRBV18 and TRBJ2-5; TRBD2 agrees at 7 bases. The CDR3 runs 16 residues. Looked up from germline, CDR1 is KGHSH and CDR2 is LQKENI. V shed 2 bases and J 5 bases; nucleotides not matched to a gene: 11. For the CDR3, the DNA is TGTGCCAGCTCACCAGTTATCGGGACTACGAAGGAGACCCAGTACTTC. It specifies CASSPVIGTTKETQYF.

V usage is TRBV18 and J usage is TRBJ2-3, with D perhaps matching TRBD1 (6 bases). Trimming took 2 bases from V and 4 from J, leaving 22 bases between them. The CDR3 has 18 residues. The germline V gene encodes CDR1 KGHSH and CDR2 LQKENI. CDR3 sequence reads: CASSPNRVQTSLADTQYF. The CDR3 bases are TGTGCCAGCTCACCAAACAGGGTCCAAACCTCACTCGCAGATACGCAGTATTTT.

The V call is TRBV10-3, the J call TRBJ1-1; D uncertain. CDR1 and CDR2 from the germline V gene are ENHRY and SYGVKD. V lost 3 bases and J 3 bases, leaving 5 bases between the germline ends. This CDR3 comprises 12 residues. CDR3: CAISEPDTEAFF. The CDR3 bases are TGTGCCATCAGTGAACCGGACACTGAAGCTTTCTTT.

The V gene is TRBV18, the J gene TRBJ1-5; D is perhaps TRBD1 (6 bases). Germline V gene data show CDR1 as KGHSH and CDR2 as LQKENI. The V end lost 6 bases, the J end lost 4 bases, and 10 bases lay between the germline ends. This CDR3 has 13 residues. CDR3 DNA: TGTGCCAGCTCGCCAGGGGAAAATCAGCCCCAGCATTTT. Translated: CASSPGENQPQHF.

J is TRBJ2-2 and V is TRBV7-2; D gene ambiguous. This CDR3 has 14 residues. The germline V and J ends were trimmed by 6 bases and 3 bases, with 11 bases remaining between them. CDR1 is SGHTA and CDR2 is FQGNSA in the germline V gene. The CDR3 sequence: CASRRKSDTGELFF. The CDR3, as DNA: TGTGCCAGCAGGCGGAAATCCGACACCGGGGAGCTGTTTTTT.

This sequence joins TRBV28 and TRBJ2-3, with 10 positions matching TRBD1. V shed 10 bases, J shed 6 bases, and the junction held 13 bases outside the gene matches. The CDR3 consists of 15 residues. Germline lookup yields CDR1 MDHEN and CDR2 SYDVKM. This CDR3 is CATLTGTGETDTQYF. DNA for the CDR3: TGTGCCACGCTAACCGGGACAGGGGAGACGGATACGCAGTATTTT.

CDR3: CASSAQGALSNEQFF. CDR3 in DNA: TGTGCCAGCAGCGCACAGGGGGCCTTGTCAAATGAGCAGTTCTTC. V usage is TRBV2 and J usage is TRBJ2-1; 9 bases are shared with TRBD1. J gave up 7 bases and V 6 bases, and 10 bases lay outside the gene matches. This CDR3 comprises 15 residues. Germline assignment: CDR1 SNHLY and CDR2 FYNNEI.

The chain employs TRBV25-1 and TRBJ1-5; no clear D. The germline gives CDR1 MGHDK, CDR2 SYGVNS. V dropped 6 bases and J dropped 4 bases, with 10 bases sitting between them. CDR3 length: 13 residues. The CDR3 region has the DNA TGTGCCAGCAGCAAGGGCGGTAATCAGCCCCAGCATTTT. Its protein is CASSKGGNQPQHF.

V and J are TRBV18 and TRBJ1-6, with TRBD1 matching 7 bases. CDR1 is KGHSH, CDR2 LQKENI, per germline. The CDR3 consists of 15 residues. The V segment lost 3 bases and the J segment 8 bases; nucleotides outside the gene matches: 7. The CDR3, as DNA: TGTGCCAGCTCACCCCGACAGGGTTCGGATTCACCCCTCCACTTT. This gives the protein CASSPRQGSDSPLHF.

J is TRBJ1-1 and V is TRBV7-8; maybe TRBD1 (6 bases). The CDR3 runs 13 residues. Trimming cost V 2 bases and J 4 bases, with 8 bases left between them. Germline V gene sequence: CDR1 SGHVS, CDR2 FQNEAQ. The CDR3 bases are TGTGCCAGCAGCTTATCGACAGGCACTGAAGCTTTCTTT. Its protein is CASSLSTGTEAFF.

The CDR3 here is CATKLGQPQHF. CDR3 sequence (DNA): TGCGCCACCAAGTTGGGGCAGCCCCAGCATTTT. The rearrangement uses TRBV5-1 and TRBJ1-5; no reliable D call. CDR3 length: 11 residues. The V gene lost 9 bases and the J gene lost 7 bases, with 11 bases spanning the gap. The germline V gene has CDR1 SGHRS and CDR2 YFSETQ.